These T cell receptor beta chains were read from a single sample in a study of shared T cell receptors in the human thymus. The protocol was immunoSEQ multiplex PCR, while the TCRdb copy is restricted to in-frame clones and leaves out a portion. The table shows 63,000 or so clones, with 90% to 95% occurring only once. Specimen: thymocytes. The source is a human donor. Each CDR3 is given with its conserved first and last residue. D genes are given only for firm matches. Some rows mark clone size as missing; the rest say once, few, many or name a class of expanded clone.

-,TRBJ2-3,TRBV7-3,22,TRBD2,TGTGCCAGCAGCTTAACGCCCCGACTAGCGGGGAGAAAGGGGGGCTACACAGATACGCAGTATTTT,CASSLTPRLAGRKGGYTDTQYF
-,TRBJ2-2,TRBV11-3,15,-,TGTGCCAGCAGCGAAGCCGGCCTTCCGAGCGGGGAGCTGTTTTTT,CASSEAGLPSGELFF
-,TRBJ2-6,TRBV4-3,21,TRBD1,TGCGCCAGCAGCCAAAGGGGTGTCGACTCAACAGGGGGGCCTGGGGCCAACGTCCTGACTTTC,CASSQRGVDSTGGPGANVLTF
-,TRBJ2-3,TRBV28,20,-,TGTGCCAGCAGTCCTGGGTGGGCCAAAAAACAGGGAATGAGTACAGATACGCAGTATTTT,CASSPGWAKKQGMSTDTQYF
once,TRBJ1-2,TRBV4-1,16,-,TGCGCCAGCAGCCAAGGGAGGGATAAGGTCTCGAGAGGCTACACCTTC,CASSQGRDKVSRGYTF
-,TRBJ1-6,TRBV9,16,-,TGTGCCAGCAGCGTAGAGGCCGGGTCCTATAATTCACCCCTCCACTTT,CASSVEAGSYNSPLHF
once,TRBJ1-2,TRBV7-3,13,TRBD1,TGTGCCAGCAGCTATTCAGGGGGCTGTGGCTACACCTTC,CASSYSGGCGYTF
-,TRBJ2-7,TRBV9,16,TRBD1,TGTGCCAGCAGCGTGGACCGGGACAGGGCAACCTACGAGCAGTACTTC,CASSVDRDRATYEQYF
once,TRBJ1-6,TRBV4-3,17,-,TGCGCCAGCAGCCAAGAACGCGGGGGCAGCTATAATTCACCCCTCCACTTT,CASSQERGGSYNSPLHF
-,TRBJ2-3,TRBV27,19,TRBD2,TGTGCCAGCAGTCCTCGAACCGGGCGGGGGGGTCCTAGCACAGATACGCAGTATTTT,CASSPRTGRGGPSTDTQYF
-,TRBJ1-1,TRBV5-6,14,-,TGTGCCAGCAGCTTGGGGGAGGGAGAAACTGAAGCTTTCTTT,CASSLGEGETEAFF
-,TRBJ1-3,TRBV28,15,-,TGTGCCAGCAGTTTACAGACAGTCTCTGGAAACACCATATATTTT,CASSLQTVSGNTIYF
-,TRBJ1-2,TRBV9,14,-,TGTGCCAGCAGCGTAGGTCCCGTGAGTCCAGGCTACACCTTC,CASSVGPVSPGYTF
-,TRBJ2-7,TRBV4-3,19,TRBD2,TGCGCCAGCAGCCCCCCAAGGACACTAGCGGGGGGGTTTATCCACGAGCAGTACTTC,CASSPPRTLAGGFIHEQYF
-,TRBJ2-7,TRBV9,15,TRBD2,TGTGCCAGCAGCCTGACTAGCGGGGGCACCTACGAGCAGTACTTC,CASSLTSGGTYEQYF
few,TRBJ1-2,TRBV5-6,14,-,TGTGCCAGCAGCTCGGGTACGGGCGTATATGGCTACACCTTC,CASSSGTGVYGYTF
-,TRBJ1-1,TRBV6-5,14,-,TGTGCCAGCAGAAAACAGCGAGGGCACACTGAAGCTTTCTTT,CASRKQRGHTEAFF
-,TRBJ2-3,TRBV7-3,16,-,TGTGCCAGCAGCCCCGGAGGCGGGTCCCCTATGGATACGCAGTATTTT,CASSPGGGSPMDTQYF
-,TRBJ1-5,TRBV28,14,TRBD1,TGTGCCAGCAGCCAACAGGGGGTCAATCAGCCCCAGCATTTT,CASSQQGVNQPQHF
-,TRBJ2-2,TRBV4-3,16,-,TGCGCCACCAGGAGAGACCCACGCCAGAACACCGGGGAGCTGTTTTTT,CATRRDPRQNTGELFF
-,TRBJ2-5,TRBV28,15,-,TGTGCCAGCAGTTTCGATAGGGTCAATCAAGAGACCCAGTACTTC,CASSFDRVNQETQYF
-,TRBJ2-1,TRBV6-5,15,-,TGTGCCAGCAGTTTCGGGGATAGCTCCTACAATGAGCAGTTCTTC,CASSFGDSSYNEQFF
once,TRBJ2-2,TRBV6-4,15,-,TGTGCCAGCACCCTATCCCCCCCTAACACCGGGGAGCTGTTTTTT,CASTLSPPNTGELFF
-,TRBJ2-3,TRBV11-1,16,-,TGTGCCAGCAGCTTTGGCAGTCCCTTAAGCACAGATACGCAGTATTTT,CASSFGSPLSTDTQYF
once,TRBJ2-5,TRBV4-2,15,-,TGTGCCAGCAGCCAAAGCCCGGCGGTTCAAGAGACCCAGTACTTC,CASSQSPAVQETQYF
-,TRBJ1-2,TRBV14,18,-,TGTGCCAGCAGCCAATCCTATTTGACAGACACAACTAACTATGGCTACACCTTC,CASSQSYLTDTTNYGYTF
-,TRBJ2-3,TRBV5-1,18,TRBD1,TGCGCCAGCAGCCCGGTGAACGAGCGCGGACAGGGCACAGATACGCAGTATTTT,CASSPVNERGQGTDTQYF
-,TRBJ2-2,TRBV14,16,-,TGTGCCAGCAGCCAACCCAGGGGAAAGGGCACCGGGGAGCTGTTTTTT,CASSQPRGKGTGELFF
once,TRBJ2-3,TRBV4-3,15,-,TGCGCCAGCAGCCAAGATCGAGGCATCGGGGATACGCAGTATTTT,CASSQDRGIGDTQYF
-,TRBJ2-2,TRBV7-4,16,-,TGTGCCAGCAGCTTAGTCGAGGAAACGAACACCGGGGAGCTGTTTTTT,CASSLVEETNTGELFF
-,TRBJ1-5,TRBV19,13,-,TGTGCCAGTAGTATCGGTGGCTATCAGCCCCAGCATTTT,CASSIGGYQPQHF
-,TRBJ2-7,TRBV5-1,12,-,TGCGCCAGCAGCTTGGAGGGCGACGAGCAGTACTTC,CASSLEGDEQYF
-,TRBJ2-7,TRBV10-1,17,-,TGCGCCAGCAGTGAGGAGGGTCGCGGGGAAAATACCTACGAGCAGTACTTC,CASSEEGRGENTYEQYF
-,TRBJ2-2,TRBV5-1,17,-,TGCGCCAGCAGCTTGGAAAACGCTAGGTCTAGGGTCGGGGAGCTGTTTTTT,CASSLENARSRVGELFF
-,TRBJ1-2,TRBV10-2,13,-,TGCGCCAGCCGTCCTTCCCGGTTTTATGGCTACACCTTC,CASRPSRFYGYTF
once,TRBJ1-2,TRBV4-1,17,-,TGCGCCAGCAGTCAAAGGGCCAACCTTTTGCTGGACTATGGCTACACCTTC,CASSQRANLLLDYGYTF
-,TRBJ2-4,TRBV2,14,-,TGTGCCAGCAGTGACCCGGGGGCCAGGGCCATTCAGTACTTC,CASSDPGARAIQYF
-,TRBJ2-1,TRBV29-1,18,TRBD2,TGCAGCGTTGAAACTAGCGGGGGGGTAAGCCCCCGGTACAATGAGCAGTTCTTC,CSVETSGGVSPRYNEQFF
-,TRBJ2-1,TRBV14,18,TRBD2,TGTGCCAGCAGCCAAGACGCCATACTAGCGGGGGTGGTCAATGAGCAGTTCTTC,CASSQDAILAGVVNEQFF
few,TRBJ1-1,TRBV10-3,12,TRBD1,TGTGCCACCGGGGACAGCCTCACTGAAGCTTTCTTT,CATGDSLTEAFF
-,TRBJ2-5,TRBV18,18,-,TGTGCCAGCTCACCCAGGACAGCTTTTCCCCGAGTACAAGAGACCCAGTACTTC,CASSPRTAFPRVQETQYF
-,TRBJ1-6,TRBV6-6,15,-,TGTGCCAGCAGAAAAACAGCAGAGCGTTATTCACCCCTCCACTTT,CASRKTAERYSPLHF
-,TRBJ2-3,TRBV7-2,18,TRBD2,TGTGCCAGCAGCACAGCAAGGGCCACTAGCGGGGGGGCTGATACGCAGTATTTT,CASSTARATSGGADTQYF
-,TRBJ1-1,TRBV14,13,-,TGTGCCAGCAGCCCCCTGGGGAACACTGAAGCTTTCTTT,CASSPLGNTEAFF
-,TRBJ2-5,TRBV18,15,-,TGTGCCAGCTCACCGGGACACGGCCTCCTAGAGACCCAGTACTTC,CASSPGHGLLETQYF
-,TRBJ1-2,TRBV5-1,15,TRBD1,TGCGCCAGCAGCCGGACGACAGGGGGCCTTGGGGGCTACACCTTC,CASSRTTGGLGGYTF